This is a list of T cell receptor beta chains from one sample in a study of OX40 agonist ivuxolimab in advanced cancers. Only in-frame clones appear in the TCRdb table, and some are missing; sequencing was by immunoSEQ multiplex PCR. The sample shows 70,000 to 80,000 clones, about 81% of them seen only once. This specimen was CD4+ or CD8+ T cells sorted from blood, taken in a trial of the OX40 agonist ivuxolimab. Receptor source: an adult with an advanced solid tumor such as melanoma, head and neck, liver or kidney cancer. Each CDR3 is given with its conserved first and last residue. Each record gives: J gene, V gene, CDR3 protein.

>TRBJ2-1|TRBV7-9
CASTGTGISEQFF
>TRBJ1-1|TRBV10-1
CASSEGQGGDTEAFF
>TRBJ1-1|TRBV7-3
CASSLSGGMTEAFF
>TRBJ2-5|TRBV7-2
CASSLQETQYF
>TRBJ1-2|TRBV10-3
CATVSSRGYGYTF
>TRBJ2-1|TRBV19
CATETGTSGKNEQFF
>TRBJ1-4|TRBV19
CASTTTVGATNEKLFF
>TRBJ2-5|TRBV5-1
CASSLGGQRQETQYF
>TRBJ2-3|TRBV2
CASTGEDTQYF
>TRBJ1-1|TRBV7-2
CASSLDGAVPEAFF
>TRBJ1-1|TRBV10-3
CAISSRVGEGTSNTEAFF
>TRBJ1-2|TRBV6-5
CASRPPHTNYGYTF
>TRBJ1-2|TRBV6-5
CASRPGGSNYGYTF
>TRBJ2-7|TRBV19
CASSPRSGSRYEQYF
>TRBJ2-6|TRBV10-2
CASSGGSVLTF
>TRBJ1-4|TRBV11-3
CASSLDGAANEKLFF
>TRBJ2-7|TRBV4-2
CASSQATGEGTYEQYF
>TRBJ1-1|TRBV5-5
CASSLWGMNTEAFF
>TRBJ2-7|TRBV19
CASSIRGGLGNEQYF
>TRBJ2-1|TRBV11-3
CASSGGTYNEQFF
>TRBJ2-5|TRBV2
CASSAGLAGGNQETQYF
>TRBJ1-2|TRBV19
CASSKGVGSSGNYGYTF
>TRBJ1-4|TRBV15
CATSPKTQGGEKLFF